This T cell receptor (beta chain) was sequenced for a study of shared clonotypes between healthy human individuals. Some clones are missing from TCRdb's copy, which holds only in-frame ones; the method was immunoSEQ multiplex PCR. This table has some 2,000,000 clones, 85% to 95% appearing once. This clone came up once. Per the germline V gene, CDR1 is MNHNS and CDR2 is SASEGT. The length of the CDR3 is 19 residues. Between the trimmed V and J ends, which lost 2 bases and 5 bases, there was a span of 28 bases. Naivety among CD8 cells was defined by CD45RO negativity and positive CCR7 selection, thereby excluding terminally differentiated effector memory CD45RA+ cells.

This rearrangement joins TRBV6-1 to TRBJ2-7, with D possibly being TRBD2 (6 bases). The sample comprised naive CD8+ T cells sorted from blood. This clonotype was obtained from a young man in good health. The CDR3 region has the DNA TGTGCCAGCAGTGAACAGAGCGACGGTTGGGAGGTTTTCAAGGACGAGCAGTACTTC. This sequence encodes CASSEQSDGWEVFKDEQYF.